This TCR beta chain was documented in a study of neurological immune-mediated disorders. This clonotype was seen many times. By 5'RACE with 10-nucleotide random UMIs, the cDNA was made. TCRdb fed the 5' RACE reads into MiXCR, producing one record per CDR3 protein. The repertoire holds tens of thousands of distinct CDR3 sequences, with more than 8.5% as singletons. The sample's time point: longitudinal time-point 1 (baseline). The CDR3 covers 13 residues. Trimming cost V 3 bases and J 6 bases, with 9 bases left between them. V usage is TRBV12-3 or TRBV12-4 and J usage is TRBJ1-5, with no clear D. The clonotype comes from a man aged 30 to 45 in good health. Sequencing input: PBMCs. The CDR3 sequence is CASSFLGSQPQHF. The CDR3 DNA is TGTGCCAGCAGTTTTTTGGGGAGTCAGCCCCAGCATTTT.